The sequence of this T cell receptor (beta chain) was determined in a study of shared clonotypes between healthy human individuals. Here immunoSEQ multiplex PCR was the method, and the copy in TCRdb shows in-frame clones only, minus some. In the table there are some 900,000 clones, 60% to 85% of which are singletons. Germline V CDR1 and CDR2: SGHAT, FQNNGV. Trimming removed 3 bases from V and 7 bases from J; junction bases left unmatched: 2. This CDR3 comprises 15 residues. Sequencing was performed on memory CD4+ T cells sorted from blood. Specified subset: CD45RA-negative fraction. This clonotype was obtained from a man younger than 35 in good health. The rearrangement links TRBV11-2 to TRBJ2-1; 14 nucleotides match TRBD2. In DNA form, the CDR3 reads TGTGCCAGCAGCTTGACTAGCGGGGGGGGTAATGAGCAGTTCTTC. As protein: CASSLTSGGGNEQFF.